This T cell receptor (beta chain) was identified during a study of cytomegalovirus exposure and HLA in healthy donors. Amplification used 60 Vbeta primers and 13 Jbeta primers. Profiled with immunoSEQ multiplex PCR; TCRdb holds only in-frame clones, not every one. The sample lists over 200,000 clones; 77% were seen once. Concerning this clone itself: The target antigen is unknown.

The study, taken as a whole, reports: The CMV antigen specificity of a few CMV-associated chains was confirmed through in vitro analysis. In a later analysis, most CMV-associated TCR beta chains appeared HLA-restricted.

V was shortened by 6 bases and J by 1 base, with 12 bases between the two germline ends. The CDR3 runs to 14 residues. Germline CDR1 and CDR2: MNHNS and SASEGT. The chain recombines TRBV6-1 with TRBJ1-2, with TRBD1 as a possible D gene (6 bases). This clonotype was sampled from a woman between 55 and 75 years old in good health and CMV-seropositive. Sequencing was carried out using PBMCs. As DNA, the CDR3 is TGTGCCAGCAGGGGAACAGGGCTTAACTATGGCTACACCTTC. Protein sequence: CASRGTGLNYGYTF.